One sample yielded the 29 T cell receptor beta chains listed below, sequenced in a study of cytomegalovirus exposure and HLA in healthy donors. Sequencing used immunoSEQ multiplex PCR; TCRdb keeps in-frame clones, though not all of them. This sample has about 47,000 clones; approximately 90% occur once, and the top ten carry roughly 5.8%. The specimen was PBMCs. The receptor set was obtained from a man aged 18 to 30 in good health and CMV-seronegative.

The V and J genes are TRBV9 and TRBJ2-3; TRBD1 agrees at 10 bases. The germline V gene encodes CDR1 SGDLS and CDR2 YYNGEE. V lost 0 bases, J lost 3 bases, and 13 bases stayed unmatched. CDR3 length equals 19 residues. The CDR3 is CASSVATTGGDGRTDTQYF. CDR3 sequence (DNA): TGTGCCAGCAGCGTAGCTACGACAGGGGGCGATGGGAGGACAGATACGCAGTATTTT.

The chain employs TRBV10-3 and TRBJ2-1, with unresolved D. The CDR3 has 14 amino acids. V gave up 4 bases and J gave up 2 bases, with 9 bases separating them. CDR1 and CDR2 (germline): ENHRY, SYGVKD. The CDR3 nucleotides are TGTGCCATCAGTGCCGGGTTCGCCTACAATGAGCAGTTCTTC. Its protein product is CAISAGFAYNEQFF.

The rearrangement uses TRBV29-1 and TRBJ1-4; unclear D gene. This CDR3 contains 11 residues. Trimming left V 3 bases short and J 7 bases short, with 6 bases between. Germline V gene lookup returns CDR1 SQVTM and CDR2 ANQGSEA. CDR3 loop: CSVEKSEKLFF. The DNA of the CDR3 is TGCAGCGTTGAGAAGAGTGAAAAACTGTTTTTT.

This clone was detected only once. The CDR3 coding sequence is TGTGCCAGAAGCTTGAGGATCGGGGAGGGACAAGAGACCCAGTACTTC. Translation gives CARSLRIGEGQETQYF. The genes are TRBV5-3 and TRBJ2-5, with 7 bases matching TRBD2. TRBV5-3 is reported as an ORF; its role is uncertain. The length of the CDR3 is 16 residues. After removal of 1 base from V and 2 bases from J, the junction contained 8 bases not matched to a gene.

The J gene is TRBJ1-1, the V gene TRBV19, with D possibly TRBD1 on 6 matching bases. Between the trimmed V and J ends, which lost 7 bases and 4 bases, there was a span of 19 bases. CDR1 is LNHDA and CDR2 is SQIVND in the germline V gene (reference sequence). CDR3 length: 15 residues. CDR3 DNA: TGTGCCAGTACCCCATTGGAGCAGGGGCTCACTGAAGCTTTCTTT. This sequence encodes CASTPLEQGLTEAFF.

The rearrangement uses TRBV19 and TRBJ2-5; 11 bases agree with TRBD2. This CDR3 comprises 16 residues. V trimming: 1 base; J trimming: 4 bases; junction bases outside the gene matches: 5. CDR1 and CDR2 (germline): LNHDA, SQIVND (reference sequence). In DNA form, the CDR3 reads TGTGCCAGTAGTATAGTACTAGCGGGAGAAGGAGAGACCCAGTACTTC. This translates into CASSIVLAGEGETQYF.

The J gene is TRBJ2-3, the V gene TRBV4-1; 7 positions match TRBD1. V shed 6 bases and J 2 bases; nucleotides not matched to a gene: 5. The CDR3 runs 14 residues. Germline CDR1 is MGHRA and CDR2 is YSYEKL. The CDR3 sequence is CASRDRGPTDTQYF. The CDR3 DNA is TGCGCCAGCAGAGATAGGGGGCCCACAGATACGCAGTATTTT.

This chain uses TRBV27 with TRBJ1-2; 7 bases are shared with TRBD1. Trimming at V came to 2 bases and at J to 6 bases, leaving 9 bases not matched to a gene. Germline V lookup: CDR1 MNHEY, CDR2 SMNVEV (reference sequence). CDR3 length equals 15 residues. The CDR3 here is CASSLVQGVMDGYTF. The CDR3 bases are TGTGCCAGCAGTTTAGTCCAGGGGGTAATGGATGGCTACACCTTC.

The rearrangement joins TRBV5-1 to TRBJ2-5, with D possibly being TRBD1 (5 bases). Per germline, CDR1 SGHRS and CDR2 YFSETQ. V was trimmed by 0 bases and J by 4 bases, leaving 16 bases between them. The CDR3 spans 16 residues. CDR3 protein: CASSLAVLGTGETQYF. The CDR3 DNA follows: TGCGCCAGCAGCTTGGCGGTTTTAGGCACAGGAGAGACCCAGTACTTC.

This chain's CDR3 is CASRRDSRNYGYTF. CDR3 in DNA: TGTGCCAGCAGACGAGACTCTAGAAACTATGGCTACACCTTC. This chain connects TRBV28 to TRBJ1-2; D gene unclear. Per the germline V gene, CDR1 is MDHEN and CDR2 is SYDVKM. CDR3 size: 14 residues. Trimming left V 6 bases short and J 2 bases short, with 13 bases between.

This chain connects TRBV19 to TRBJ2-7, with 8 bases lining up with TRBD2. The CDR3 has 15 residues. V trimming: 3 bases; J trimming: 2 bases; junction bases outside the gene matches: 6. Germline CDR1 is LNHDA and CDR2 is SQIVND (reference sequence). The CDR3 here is CASSIQRGLPYEQYF. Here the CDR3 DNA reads TGTGCCAGTAGTATCCAGCGGGGGCTACCCTACGAGCAGTACTTC.

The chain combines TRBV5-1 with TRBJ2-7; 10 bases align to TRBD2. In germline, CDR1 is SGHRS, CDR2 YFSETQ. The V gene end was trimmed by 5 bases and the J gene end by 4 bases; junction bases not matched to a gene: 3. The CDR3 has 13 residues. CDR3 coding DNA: TGCGCCAGCAGGTTAGCGGGAGGTTACGAGCAGTACTTC. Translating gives CASRLAGGYEQYF.

Written as DNA, the CDR3 is TGTGCCAGCAGTGAACAGGGGAGCTATGGCTACACCTTC. Translation: CASSEQGSYGYTF. The chain joins TRBV2 to TRBJ1-2; the D gene is possibly TRBD1 (6 bases). V shed 2 bases and J shed 4 bases, with 8 bases lying between them. CDR3 length: 13 residues. Germline assignment: CDR1 SNHLY and CDR2 FYNNEI.

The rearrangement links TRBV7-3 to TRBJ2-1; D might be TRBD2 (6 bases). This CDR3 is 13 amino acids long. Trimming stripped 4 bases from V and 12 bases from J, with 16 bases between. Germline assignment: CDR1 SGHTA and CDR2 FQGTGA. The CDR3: CASSSKWSGRQFF. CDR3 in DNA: TGTGCCAGCAGCTCTAAATGGAGCGGGCGGCAGTTCTTC. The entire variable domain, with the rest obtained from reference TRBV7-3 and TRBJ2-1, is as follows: GAGVSQTPSNKVTEKGKYVELRCDPISGHTALYWYRQSLGQGPEFLIYFQGTGAADDSGLPNDRFFAVRPEGSVSTLKIQRTERGDSAVYLCASSSKWSGRQFFGPGTRLTVL.

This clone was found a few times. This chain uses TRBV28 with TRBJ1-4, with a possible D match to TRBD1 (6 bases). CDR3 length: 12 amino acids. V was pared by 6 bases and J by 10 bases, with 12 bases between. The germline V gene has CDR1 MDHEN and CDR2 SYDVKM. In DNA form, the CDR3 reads TGTGCCAGCAGCCAACAGGGTGGAAAACTGTTTTTT. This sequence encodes CASSQQGGKLFF.

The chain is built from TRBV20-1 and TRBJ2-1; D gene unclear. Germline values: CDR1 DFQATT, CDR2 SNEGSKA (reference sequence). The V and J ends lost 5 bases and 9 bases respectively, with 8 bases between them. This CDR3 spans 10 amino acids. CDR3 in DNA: TGCAGTGCTGAGGATTCTGAGCAGTTCTTC. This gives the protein CSAEDSEQFF.

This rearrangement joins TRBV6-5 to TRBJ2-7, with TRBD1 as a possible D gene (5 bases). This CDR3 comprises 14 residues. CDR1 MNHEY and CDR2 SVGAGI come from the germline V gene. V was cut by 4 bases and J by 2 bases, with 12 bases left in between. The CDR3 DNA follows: TGTGCCAGCAGTTTCCCAGGGTCCACCTACGAGCAGTACTTC. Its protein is CASSFPGSTYEQYF.

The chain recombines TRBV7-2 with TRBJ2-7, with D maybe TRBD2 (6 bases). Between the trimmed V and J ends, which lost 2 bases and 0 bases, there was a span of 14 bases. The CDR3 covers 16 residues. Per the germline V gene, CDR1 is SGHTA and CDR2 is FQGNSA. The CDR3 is CASSLIGGTSSYEQYF. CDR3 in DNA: TGTGCCAGCAGCTTAATCGGCGGGACGTCCTCCTACGAGCAGTACTTC.

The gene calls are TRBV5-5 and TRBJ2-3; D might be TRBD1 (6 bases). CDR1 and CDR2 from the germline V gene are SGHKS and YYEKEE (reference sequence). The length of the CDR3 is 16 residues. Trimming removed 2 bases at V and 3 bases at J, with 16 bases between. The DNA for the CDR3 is TGTGCCAGCAGCTTAGGACAGACACTCTTTACAGATACGCAGTATTTT. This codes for CASSLGQTLFTDTQYF.

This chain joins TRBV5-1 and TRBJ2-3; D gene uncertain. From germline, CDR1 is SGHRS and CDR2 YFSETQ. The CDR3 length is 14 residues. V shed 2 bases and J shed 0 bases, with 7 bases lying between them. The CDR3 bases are TGCGCCAGCAGCTTACGGTCTAGCACAGATACGCAGTATTTT. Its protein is CASSLRSSTDTQYF.

The CDR3 DNA follows: TGTGCCAGCAGCTTACATTCGGGGAGCGGGGGGCTCGATACGCAGTATTTT. This translates into CASSLHSGSGGLDTQYF. This chain links TRBV7-6 with TRBJ2-3; 9 bases match TRBD2. J lost 6 bases, V lost 2 bases, and 12 bases had no gene match. CDR3 length: 17 residues. From germline, CDR1 is SGHVS and CDR2 FNYEAQ.

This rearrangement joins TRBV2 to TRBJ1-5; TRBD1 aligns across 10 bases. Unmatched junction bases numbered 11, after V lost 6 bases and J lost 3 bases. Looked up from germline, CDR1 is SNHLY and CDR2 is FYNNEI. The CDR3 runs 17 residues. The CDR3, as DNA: TGTGCCAGCAGGGACCGGTCCGGGACAGGGGTCAATCAGCCCCAGCATTTT. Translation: CASRDRSGTGVNQPQHF.

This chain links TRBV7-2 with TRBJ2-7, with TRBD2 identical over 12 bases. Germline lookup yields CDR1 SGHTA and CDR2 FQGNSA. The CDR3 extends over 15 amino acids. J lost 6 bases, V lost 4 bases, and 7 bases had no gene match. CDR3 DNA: TGTGCCAGCAGCTCAGAAGGACTAGCGGGACGCGAGCAGTACTTC. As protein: CASSSEGLAGREQYF.

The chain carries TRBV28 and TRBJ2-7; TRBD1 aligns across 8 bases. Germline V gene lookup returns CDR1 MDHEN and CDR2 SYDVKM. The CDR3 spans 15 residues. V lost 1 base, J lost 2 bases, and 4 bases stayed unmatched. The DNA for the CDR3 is TGTGCCAGCAGTTTATCAACAGGGGGGCCCTACGAGCAGTACTTC. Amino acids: CASSLSTGGPYEQYF.

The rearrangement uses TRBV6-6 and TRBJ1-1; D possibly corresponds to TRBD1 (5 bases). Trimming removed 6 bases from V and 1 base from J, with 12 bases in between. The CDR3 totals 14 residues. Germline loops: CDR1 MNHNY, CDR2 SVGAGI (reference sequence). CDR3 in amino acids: CASRQEGENTEAFF. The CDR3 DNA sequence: TGTGCCAGCAGACAGGAAGGGGAGAACACTGAAGCTTTCTTT.

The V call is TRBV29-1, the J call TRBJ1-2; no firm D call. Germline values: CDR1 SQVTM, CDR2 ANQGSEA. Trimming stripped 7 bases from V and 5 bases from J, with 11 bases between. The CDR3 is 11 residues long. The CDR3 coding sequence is TGCAGCGCCGACGGAGTTTATGGCTACACCTTC. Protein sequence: CSADGVYGYTF.

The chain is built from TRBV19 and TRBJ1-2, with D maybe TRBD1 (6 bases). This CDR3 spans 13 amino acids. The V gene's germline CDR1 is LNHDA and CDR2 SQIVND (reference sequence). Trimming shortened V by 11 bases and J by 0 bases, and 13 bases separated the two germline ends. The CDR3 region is CASQWDTNYGYTF. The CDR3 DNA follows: TGTGCCTCCCAATGGGACACTAACTATGGCTACACCTTC.

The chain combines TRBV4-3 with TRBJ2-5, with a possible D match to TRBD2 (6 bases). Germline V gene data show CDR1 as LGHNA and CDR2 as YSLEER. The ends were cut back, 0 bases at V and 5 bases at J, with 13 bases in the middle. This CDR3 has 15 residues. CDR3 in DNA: TGCGCCAGCAGCCAAGAAGCGGGTCTAAGGGAGACCCAGTACTTC. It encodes CASSQEAGLRETQYF.

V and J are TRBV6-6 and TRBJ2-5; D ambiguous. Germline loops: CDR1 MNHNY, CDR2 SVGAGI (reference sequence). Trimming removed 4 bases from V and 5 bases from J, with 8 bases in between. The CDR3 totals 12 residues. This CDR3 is CASSWSWETQYF. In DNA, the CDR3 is TGTGCCAGCAGTTGGAGCTGGGAGACCCAGTACTTC.